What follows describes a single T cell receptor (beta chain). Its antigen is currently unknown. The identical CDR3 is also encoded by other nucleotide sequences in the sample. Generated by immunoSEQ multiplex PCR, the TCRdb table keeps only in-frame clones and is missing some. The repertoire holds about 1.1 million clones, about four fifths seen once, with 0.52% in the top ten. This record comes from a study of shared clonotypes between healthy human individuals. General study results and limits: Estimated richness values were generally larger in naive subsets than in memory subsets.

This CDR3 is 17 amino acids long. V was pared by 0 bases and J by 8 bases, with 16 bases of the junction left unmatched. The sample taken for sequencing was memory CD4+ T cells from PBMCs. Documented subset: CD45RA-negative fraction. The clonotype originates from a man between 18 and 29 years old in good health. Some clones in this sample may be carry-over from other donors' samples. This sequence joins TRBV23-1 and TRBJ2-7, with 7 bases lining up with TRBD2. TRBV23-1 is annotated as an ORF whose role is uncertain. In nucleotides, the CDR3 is TGCGCCAGCAGTCAATCCAACTTCGGGGAGGGCCGGTTCAAGCAGTACTTC. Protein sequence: CASSQSNFGEGRFKQYF.